These 20 T cell receptor beta chains came from one sample sequenced in a study of control samples from healthy donors and cancer patients. Repertoires were generated with immunoSEQ multiplex PCR, while TCRdb's copy carries only in-frame clones and drops some. Of tens of thousands of clones detected, around nine tenths appear once; the ten largest clones hold 1.5% to 2%. Material for sequencing was PBMCs. The receptors shown here come from a man in his forties with colorectal cancer.

The rearrangement joins TRBV19 to TRBJ1-5; weak D call: TRBD1 (6 bases). Germline assignment: CDR1 LNHDA and CDR2 SQIVND (reference sequence). This CDR3 region has 14 residues. V lost 5 bases to trimming and J lost 1 base, with 9 bases between them. CDR3 sequence (DNA): TGTGCCAGTAGTTGGGACACGAGCAATCAGCCCCAGCATTTT. Its protein product is CASSWDTSNQPQHF.

The chain employs TRBV7-9 and TRBJ2-7; 9 bases align to TRBD2. The CDR3 extends over 15 amino acids. Germline-derived CDR1 and CDR2 are SEHNR and FQNEAQ (reference sequence). With 6 bases clipped from V and 2 bases from J, the junction kept 8 bases outside the gene matches. DNA for the CDR3: TGTGCCAGCAGTTTAAGGGCTAGCGGGGCCTACGAGCAGTACTTC. Its protein is CASSLRASGAYEQYF.

This sequence joins TRBV5-1 and TRBJ2-2; D may be TRBD1 or TRBD2 (5 bases each). CDR3 length: 16 amino acids. The V end was cut by 1 base, the J end by 5 bases, with 15 bases between. Germline CDR1 SGHRS, CDR2 YFSETQ. CDR3 nucleotides: TGCGCCAGCAGCTTGATCAGGGCCCGGAGGACCGGGGAGCTGTTTTTT. Translation: CASSLIRARRTGELFF.

The gene calls are TRBV18 and TRBJ2-6, with D perhaps matching TRBD1 or TRBD2 (5 bases each). Trimming pared 5 bases from V and 0 bases from J, leaving 17 bases between. This CDR3 comprises 18 residues. Germline-derived CDR1 and CDR2 are KGHSH and LQKENI. For the CDR3, the DNA is TGTGCCAGCTCATATACCCGGGACGTCTTCTCTGGGGCCAACGTCCTGACTTTC. Translating gives CASSYTRDVFSGANVLTF.

The CDR3: CASSQLSCGPMNTEAFF. The CDR3 nucleotides are TGTGCCAGCAGCCAATTATCCTGTGGGCCAATGAACACTGAAGCTTTCTTT. The gene calls are TRBV3-1 (or the pseudogene TRBV3-2) and TRBJ1-1; D remains unclear. Germline V gene sequence: CDR1 LGHDT, CDR2 YNNKEL (reference sequence). The V end was cut by 2 bases, the J end by 0 bases, with 16 bases between. The CDR3 runs to 17 residues.

The chain recombines TRBV5-6 with TRBJ2-7, with 9 bases that match TRBD1. The ends lost 4 bases at V and 7 bases at J; junction bases unmatched: 12. CDR1 and CDR2 (germline): SGHDT, YYEEEE. The CDR3 length is 15 residues. CDR3 nucleotide sequence: TGTGCCAGCAGCCCTGCGCGGGACAGGGTGAGGGAGCAGTACTTC. Protein: CASSPARDRVREQYF.

This chain connects TRBV10-1 to TRBJ2-1, with TRBD1 as a possible D gene (5 bases). The ends were cut back, 0 bases at V and 6 bases at J, with 15 bases in the middle. Germline V gives CDR1 WNHNN, CDR2 SYGVQD (reference sequence). The CDR3 consists of 16 residues. CDR3 residues: CASSESAGSSPNEQFF. CDR3 DNA: TGCGCCAGCAGTGAGTCGGCAGGGTCTTCTCCCAATGAGCAGTTCTTC.

By share, this clone ranks as medium-sized. V is TRBV9 and J is TRBJ2-2, with 8 nucleotides matching TRBD1. After removal of 4 bases from V and 0 bases from J, the junction contained 5 bases not matched to a gene. CDR1 and CDR2 from the germline V gene are SGDLS and YYNGEE. This CDR3 is 16 amino acids long. For the CDR3, the DNA is TGTGCCAGCAGCACTCGACAGGGGCCGAACACCGGGGAGCTGTTTTTT. Translated: CASSTRQGPNTGELFF.

The chain has TRBV6-5 and TRBJ1-3; D unclear. The CDR3 runs to 14 residues. V dropped 6 bases and J dropped 0 bases, with 9 bases sitting between them. Germline V lookup: CDR1 MNHEY, CDR2 SVGAGI. CDR3 DNA sequence: TGTGCCAGCAGGGCAACCTTCTCTGGAAACACCATATATTTT. The encoded protein is CASRATFSGNTIYF.

The rearrangement uses TRBV27 and TRBJ1-1, with 7 positions matching TRBD1. Germline-derived CDR1 and CDR2 are MNHEY and SMNVEV (reference sequence). The CDR3 length is 18 residues. After removal of 1 base from V and 1 base from J, the junction contained 12 bases not matched to a gene. In nucleotides, the CDR3 is TGTGCCAGCAGTTTATTATCCCAATACAGGGGTGCGAACACTGAAGCTTTCTTT. Amino acid sequence: CASSLLSQYRGANTEAFF.

The CDR3: CASSLASGGTEAFF. The DNA of the CDR3 is TGCGCCAGCAGCTTGGCCTCGGGGGGCACTGAAGCTTTCTTT. The rearrangement joins TRBV5-1 to TRBJ1-1; the D gene is possibly TRBD1 (5 bases). CDR1 is SGHRS and CDR2 is YFSETQ in the germline V gene. V was clipped by 0 bases and J by 4 bases, with 10 bases between them. The CDR3 extends over 14 amino acids.

This chain links TRBV7-2 with TRBJ2-7; D may be TRBD2 (6 bases). Trimming shortened V by 5 bases and J by 2 bases, and 13 bases separated the two germline ends. CDR1 SGHTA and CDR2 FQGNSA come from the germline V gene. This CDR3 is built from 14 residues. The CDR3 DNA follows: TGTACCAGCAGCCCCTGGGACTCTACCTACGAGCAGTACTTC. It specifies CTSSPWDSTYEQYF.

The chain links TRBV7-8 to TRBJ2-7, with D possibly TRBD2 on 7 matching bases. Trimming took off 0 bases at V and 6 bases at J, with 21 bases between the two ends. The V gene's germline CDR1 is SGHVS and CDR2 FQNEAQ. The CDR3 runs 17 residues. The CDR3 spells CASSLAWRGEGLPEQYF. The CDR3 DNA sequence: TGTGCCAGCAGCTTAGCGTGGAGGGGGGAGGGCCTTCCCGAGCAGTACTTC.

The rearrangement joins TRBV19 to TRBJ1-2; D call uncertain. From germline, CDR1 is LNHDA and CDR2 SQIVND (reference sequence). The CDR3 runs to 13 residues. Trimming pared 9 bases from V and 3 bases from J, leaving 14 bases between. The CDR3 region is CASATGGDYGYTF. The CDR3 nucleotides are TGTGCCAGCGCGACTGGTGGCGACTATGGCTACACCTTC.

The chain is built from TRBV18 and TRBJ1-1; D call uncertain. Germline V gene lookup returns CDR1 KGHSH and CDR2 LQKENI. This CDR3 is 14 amino acids long. Trimming pared 6 bases from V and 0 bases from J, leaving 11 bases between. The CDR3 protein is CASSSPSMNTEAFF. Here the CDR3 DNA reads TGTGCCAGCTCGTCGCCGAGTATGAACACTGAAGCTTTCTTT. The full variable domain, in which reference TRBV18 and TRBJ1-1 provide the parts outside the CDR3, is NAGVMQNPRHLVRRRGQEARLRCSPMKGHSHVYWYRQLPEEGLKFMVYLQKENIIDESGMPKERFSAEFPKEGPSILRIQQVVRGDSAAYFCASSSPSMNTEAFFGQGTRLTVV.

The gene calls are TRBV28 and TRBJ2-7; D remains unclear. The CDR3 has 18 amino acids. V was shortened by 11 bases and J by 0 bases, with 29 bases between the two germline ends. Germline CDR1 MDHEN, CDR2 SYDVKM. The CDR3 DNA follows: TGTGCCGCCTCCAACCGCTCGTACGGAAAGAGAAGCTCCTACGAGCAGTACTTC. Its translation is CAASNRSYGKRSSYEQYF.

This chain links TRBV24-1 with TRBJ1-5, with 10 bases fitting TRBD1. CDR3 length: 17 residues. CDR1 is KGHDR and CDR2 is SFDVKD in the germline V gene. J was trimmed by 2 bases and V by 11 bases; bases with no gene match: 14. CDR3 DNA sequence: TGTGCCATTAACGGCGGACAGGGGGGAGATGGCAATCAGCCCCAGCATTTT. As protein: CAINGGQGGDGNQPQHF.

J is TRBJ1-5 and V is TRBV28; D might be TRBD1 (6 bases). The CDR3 has 13 residues. The germline V gene has CDR1 MDHEN and CDR2 SYDVKM. V gave up 5 bases and J gave up 7 bases, with 12 bases separating them. Here the CDR3 DNA reads TGTGCCAGCAGTACCCGGAGGGGGCAGCCCCAGCATTTT. Amino acid sequence: CASSTRRGQPQHF.

This chain uses TRBV7-8 with TRBJ2-2; 7 bases are a match to TRBD2. CDR1 and CDR2 (germline): SGHVS, FQNEAQ. J gave up 6 bases and V 4 bases, and 14 bases lay outside the gene matches. CDR3 length: 17 residues. CDR3 bases: TGTGCCAGCAGCTCCCTGGGAAGCGGGATCTCTCCCGGGGAGCTGTTTTTT. Translation: CASSSLGSGISPGELFF.

The chain employs TRBV5-4 and TRBJ2-1; 7 bases are a match to TRBD2. CDR1 and CDR2 from the germline V gene are SGHNT and YYREEE (reference sequence). The CDR3 loop spans 17 amino acids. After removal of 0 bases from V and 1 base from J, the junction contained 7 bases not matched to a gene. CDR3 sequence (DNA): TGTGCCAGCAGCTTGGGGAGTCGCGGGAGATCCTACAATGAGCAGTTCTTC. This translates into CASSLGSRGRSYNEQFF.